A selection of T cell receptor beta chains follows, all from one sample in a study of blood T cell repertoires in COVID-19. TCRdb's table, derived via immunoSEQ multiplex PCR, lists solely in-frame clones and lacks some. The table has fewer than 80,000 clones, roughly 86% seen once. The source material was peripheral blood. Receptors originate from a man between 65 and 85 years old with acute or convalescent COVID-19. Both conserved end residues are part of each CDR3. A D gene is named only where the DNA matches it firmly. The listing skips clone size in some rows; elsewhere it reads once, few, many or a size class.

>TRBV7-6|TRBD1|TRBJ2-3|once
TGTGCCAGCAGCTTTAAGGACAGGGGGCTGGAAGATACGCAGTATTTT
CASSFKDRGLEDTQYF
>TRBV5-1|TRBD2|TRBJ2-7|-
TGCGCCAGCAGCTTGGGGGCTAGCGGGAGGGCCTACGAGCAGTACTTC
CASSLGASGRAYEQYF
>TRBV15|-|TRBJ1-4|-
TGTGCCACCAGCAGAGATCGCAGGGTCCGAGGAACTTTGGTTCCCGAAAAACTGTTTTTT
CATSRDRRVRGTLVPEKLFF
>TRBV4-2|-|TRBJ1-1|-
TGTGCCAGCAGCCGGGAGCGGGACACTGAAGCTTTCTTT
CASSRERDTEAFF
>TRBV5-4|TRBD2|TRBJ2-2|-
TGTGCCAGCAGCTTGGGTTCAGGCGGGAGTAAAGACACCGGGGAGCTGTTTTTT
CASSLGSGGSKDTGELFF
>TRBV6-1|TRBD1|TRBJ1-2|few
TGTGCCAGCAGTGAAGGCCACGGACAGGTCTATGGCTACACCTTC
CASSEGHGQVYGYTF
>TRBV28|-|TRBJ1-1|-
TGTGCCAGCAGTTTGGCGGGGGGCGGTACTGAAGCTTTCTTT
CASSLAGGGTEAFF
>TRBV6-6|TRBD1|TRBJ1-3|-
TGTGCCAGCAGTCCCCGCCGGCTGAGGACAGGGACGCACACCATATATTTT
CASSPRRLRTGTHTIYF
>TRBV5-6|TRBD2|TRBJ2-7|-
TGTGCCAGCAGCCCCGCTGGACTAGCGGGATACGAGCAGTACTTC
CASSPAGLAGYEQYF
>TRBV21-1|-|TRBJ1-5|-
TGTGCCAGCAGCAATGGGGACAGGGGAAATCAGCCCCAGCATTTT
CASSNGDRGNQPQHF
>TRBV6-5|TRBD1|TRBJ2-3|-
TGTGCCAGCAGTTTCGGACAGGCCACTAGCACAGATACGCAGTATTTT
CASSFGQATSTDTQYF
>TRBV19|TRBD1|TRBJ1-2|-
TGTGCCAGTACCAGCCAGGGGGTCTATGGCTACACCTTC
CASTSQGVYGYTF
>TRBV28|-|TRBJ1-1|-
TGTGCCAGCAGAGCCGGGACAAATGATCTGAACACTGAAGCTTTCTTT
CASRAGTNDLNTEAFF
>TRBV21-1|-|TRBJ1-1|-
TGTGCCAGCAGCAAAGGGTCGTGGCACACTGAAGCTTTCTTT
CASSKGSWHTEAFF
>TRBV2|TRBD1|TRBJ1-2|-
TGTGCCAGCAGAGCTTCCGGGACAGCGAGGGGCTACACCTTC
CASRASGTARGYTF
>TRBV10-3|TRBD1|TRBJ1-2|once
TGTGCCATCAGTGAGGGTGGGACAGGGAGGTTTGGCTACACCTTC
CAISEGGTGRFGYTF
>TRBV11-3|TRBD1|TRBJ1-3|few
TGTGCCAGCAGCTTTACAGGGGCTGGTGGAAACACCATATATTTT
CASSFTGAGGNTIYF
>TRBV5-5|-|TRBJ2-1|-
TGTGCCAGCAGCCCCTGGGACTCCTCCTGGGGCAACAATGAGCAGTTCTTC
CASSPWDSSWGNNEQFF
>TRBV15|TRBD2|TRBJ2-3|-
TGTGCCACCAGACCAGGACTAGCGGGGACCTACACAGATACGCAGTATTTT
CATRPGLAGTYTDTQYF
>TRBV19|TRBD1|TRBJ1-1|-
TGTGCCAGTAGGGGAACAGGGGACACTGAAGCTTTCTTT
CASRGTGDTEAFF
>TRBV24-1|TRBD2|TRBJ2-1|-
TGTGCCACCAGTCGACTAGCGGGAGGGCTCAATGAGCAGTTCTTC
CATSRLAGGLNEQFF
>TRBV11-1|TRBD1|TRBJ1-2|-
TGTGCCAGCAGCTCACAGGGGCCCGCTAACTATGGCTACACCTTC
CASSSQGPANYGYTF
>TRBV25-1|TRBD1|TRBJ2-2|-
TGTGCCAGCAGTAGGGACAGGGGAACCGGGGAGCTGTTTTTT
CASSRDRGTGELFF
>TRBV27|-|TRBJ1-1|-
TGTGCCAGCAGTTTGGCTTCCCGAGGAAGCACTGAAGCTTTCTTT
CASSLASRGSTEAFF
>TRBV11-2|TRBD2|TRBJ2-1|-
TGTGCCAGCAGGCTTCTAGCGGGGGGGGAGCAGTTCTTC
CASRLLAGGEQFF
>TRBV27|-|TRBJ1-2|-
TGTGCCAGCCAAACAGGGTTGAGCGGCTACACCTTC
CASQTGLSGYTF
>TRBV3-1/TRBV3-2|TRBD2|TRBJ2-1|-
TGTGCCAGCAGCCTCGGGGGGAGCTCCTACAATGAGCAGTTCTTC
CASSLGGSSYNEQFF
>TRBV18|TRBD2|TRBJ2-7|-
TGTGCCAGCTCACCAGGGGCTAGCGGGTTCGACGAGCAGTACTTC
CASSPGASGFDEQYF
>TRBV5-1|TRBD1|TRBJ1-4|-
TGCGCCAGCAGAGGGACAGCTCGTAATGAAAAACTGTTTTTT
CASRGTARNEKLFF
>TRBV18|-|TRBJ1-2|-
TGTGCCAGCTCACCGACAGATTACTATGGCTACACCTTC
CASSPTDYYGYTF
>TRBV5-1|-|TRBJ1-4|-
TGCGCCAGCAGCGCAGACCAGAGAGGTGAAAAACTGTTTTTT
CASSADQRGEKLFF
>TRBV24-1|-|TRBJ2-5|-
TGTGCCACCAGTGATGCTGGGCAGGGGGGAAGGGAGACCCAGTACTTC
CATSDAGQGGRETQYF
>TRBV27|-|TRBJ1-1|-
TGTGCCAGCAGTACCTCCCAGGGGCTGGGCACTGAAGCTTTCTTT
CASSTSQGLGTEAFF
>TRBV5-4|-|TRBJ1-6|-
TGTGCCAGCAGCTCAGATTCGGGGTTCTCACCCCTCCACTTT
CASSSDSGFSPLHF
>TRBV7-8|-|TRBJ1-1|-
TGTGCCAGCAGCTTAACCACAGGTATTTCAACTGAAGCTTTCTTT
CASSLTTGISTEAFF
>TRBV7-8|-|TRBJ1-5|-
TGTGCCAGCAGCTTCCCTTATCAGCCCCAGCATTTT
CASSFPYQPQHF
>TRBV7-7|TRBD2|TRBJ2-7|-
TGTGCTAGCAGTTACGGGACTAGCGGACCCTACGAGCAGTACTTC
CASSYGTSGPYEQYF
>TRBV25-1|-|TRBJ1-4|-
TGTGCCAGCACTCGAGGGAGGATAATGGGTGAAAAACTGTTTTTT
CASTRGRIMGEKLFF
>TRBV28|-|TRBJ1-2|-
TGTGCCAGCAGTTTAGGGGGGACTCACTATGGCTACACCTTC
CASSLGGTHYGYTF
>TRBV2|-|TRBJ2-1|-
TGTGCCAGCAGTGAATCGCTAGCACTTTACAATGAGCAGTTCTTC
CASSESLALYNEQFF
>TRBV11-2|TRBD1|TRBJ1-5|-
TGTGCCAGCAGCTGGGACAGGGATCAGCCCCAGCATTTT
CASSWDRDQPQHF
>TRBV3-1/TRBV3-2|TRBD1|TRBJ1-1|-
TGTGCCAGCAGCCAAGTTAGGGGGCAAGCTTTCTTT
CASSQVRGQAFF
>TRBV7-2|-|TRBJ1-3|-
TGTGCCAGCAGCTTTTTCGGACATCACACCATATATTTT
CASSFFGHHTIYF
>TRBV7-2|-|TRBJ1-1|-
TGTGCCAGCAGCCGCACAGGTGTGAACACTGAAGCTTTCTTT
CASSRTGVNTEAFF
>TRBV30|-|TRBJ1-1|once
TGTGCCTGGAGTGGTACGATGGGGACACCGGCTTTCTTT
CAWSGTMGTPAFF
>TRBV9|-|TRBJ2-5|-
TGTGCCAGCAGCCCTTTAGCGGAGTTTGAGACCCAGTACTTC
CASSPLAEFETQYF
>TRBV7-2|-|TRBJ1-1|-
TGTGCCAGCAGCCAAACAACAGAAGCTTTCTTT
CASSQTTEAFF
>TRBV5-1|TRBD1|TRBJ1-4|-
TGCGCCAGCAGCCAGCAGACAGGGGGATTAAGTGAAAAACTGTTTTTT
CASSQQTGGLSEKLFF
>TRBV30|TRBD1|TRBJ1-6|-
TGTGCCTGGAGTACCGGGACAGGGTATAATTCACCCCTCCACTTT
CAWSTGTGYNSPLHF
>TRBV4-2|TRBD1|TRBJ1-1|once
TGTGCCAGCAGCCACCAACCAGGGGGTGACACTGAAGCTTTCTTT
CASSHQPGGDTEAFF
>TRBV7-9|-|TRBJ2-1|-
TGTGCCAGCAGCTTAGCAGTTCCAGTCTCCAATGAGCAGTTCTTC
CASSLAVPVSNEQFF
>TRBV27|-|TRBJ1-5|-
TGTGCCAGCAGTTCAATAGGGGGAAGTCAGCCCCAGCATTTT
CASSSIGGSQPQHF
>TRBV6-5|-|TRBJ1-5|-
TGTGCCAGCAGAACGACAGAAAATCAGCCCCAGCATTTT
CASRTTENQPQHF
>TRBV27|TRBD1|TRBJ2-7|-
TGTGCCAGCAGTCCTTCGACAGGGACATACTCCTACGAGCAGTACTTC
CASSPSTGTYSYEQYF